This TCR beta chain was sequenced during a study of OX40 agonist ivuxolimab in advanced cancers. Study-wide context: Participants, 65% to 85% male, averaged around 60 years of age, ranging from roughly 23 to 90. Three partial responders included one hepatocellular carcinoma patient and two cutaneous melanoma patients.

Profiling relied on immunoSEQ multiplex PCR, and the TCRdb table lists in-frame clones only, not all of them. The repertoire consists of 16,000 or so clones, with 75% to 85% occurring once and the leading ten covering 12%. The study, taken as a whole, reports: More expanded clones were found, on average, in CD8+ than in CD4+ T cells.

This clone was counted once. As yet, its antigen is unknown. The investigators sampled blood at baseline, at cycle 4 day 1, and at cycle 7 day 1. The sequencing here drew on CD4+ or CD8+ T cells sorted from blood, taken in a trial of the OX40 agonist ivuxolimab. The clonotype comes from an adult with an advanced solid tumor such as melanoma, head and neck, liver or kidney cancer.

CDR3 in amino acids: CASTLVAQSGGGETQYF. Written as DNA, the CDR3 is TGTGCCAGCACCCTAGTCGCCCAATCAGGGGGCGGAGAGACCCAGTACTTC. The chain combines TRBV7-8 with TRBJ2-5, with TRBD1 matching 8 bases. CDR1 is SGHVS and CDR2 is FQNEAQ in the germline V gene. The length of the CDR3 is 17 residues. Trimming at V came to 7 bases and at J to 4 bases, leaving 17 bases not matched to a gene.